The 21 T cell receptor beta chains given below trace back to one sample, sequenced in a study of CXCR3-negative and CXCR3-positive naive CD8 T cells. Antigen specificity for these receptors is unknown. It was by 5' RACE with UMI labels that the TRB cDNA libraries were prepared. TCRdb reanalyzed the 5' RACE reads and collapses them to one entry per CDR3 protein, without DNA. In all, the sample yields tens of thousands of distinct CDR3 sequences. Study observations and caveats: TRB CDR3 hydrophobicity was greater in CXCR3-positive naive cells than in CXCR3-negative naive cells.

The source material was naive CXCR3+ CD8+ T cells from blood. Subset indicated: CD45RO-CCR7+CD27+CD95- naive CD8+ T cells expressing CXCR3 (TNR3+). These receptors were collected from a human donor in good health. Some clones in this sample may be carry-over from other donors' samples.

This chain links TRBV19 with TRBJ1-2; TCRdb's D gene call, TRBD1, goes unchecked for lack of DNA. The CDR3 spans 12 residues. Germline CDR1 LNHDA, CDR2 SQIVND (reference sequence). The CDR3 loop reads CASEPRGAGYTF.

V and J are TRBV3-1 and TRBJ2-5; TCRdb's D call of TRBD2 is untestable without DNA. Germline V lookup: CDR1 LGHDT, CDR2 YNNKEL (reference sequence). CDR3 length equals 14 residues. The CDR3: CASSASGIGETQYF.

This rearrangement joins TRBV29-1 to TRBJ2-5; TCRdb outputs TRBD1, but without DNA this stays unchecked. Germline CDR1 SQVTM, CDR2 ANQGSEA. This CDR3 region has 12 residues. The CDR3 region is CSVSGQDGTQYF.

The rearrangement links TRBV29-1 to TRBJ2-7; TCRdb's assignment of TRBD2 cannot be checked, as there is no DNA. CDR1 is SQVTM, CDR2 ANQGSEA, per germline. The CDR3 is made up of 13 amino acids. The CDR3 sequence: CSVVEGSPYEQYF.

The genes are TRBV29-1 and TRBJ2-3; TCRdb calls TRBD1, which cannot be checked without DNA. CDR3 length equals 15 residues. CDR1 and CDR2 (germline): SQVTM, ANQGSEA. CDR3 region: CSTHPDASSTDTQYF.

Here the CDR3 reads CASMRSAEINSPLHF. The V and J genes are TRBV7-9 and TRBJ1-6. The CDR3 length is 15 residues. The germline V gene has CDR1 SEHNR and CDR2 FQNEAQ (reference sequence).

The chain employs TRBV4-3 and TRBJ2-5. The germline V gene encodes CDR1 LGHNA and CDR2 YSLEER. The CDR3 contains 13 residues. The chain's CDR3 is CGSSQDVVETQYF.

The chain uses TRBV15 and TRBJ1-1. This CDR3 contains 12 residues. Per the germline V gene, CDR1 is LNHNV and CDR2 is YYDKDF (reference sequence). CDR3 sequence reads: CATSSLSTEAFF.

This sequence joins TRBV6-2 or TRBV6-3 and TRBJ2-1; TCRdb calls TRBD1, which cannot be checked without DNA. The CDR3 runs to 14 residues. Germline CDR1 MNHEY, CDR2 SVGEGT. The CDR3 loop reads CASRPWDRRDEQFF.

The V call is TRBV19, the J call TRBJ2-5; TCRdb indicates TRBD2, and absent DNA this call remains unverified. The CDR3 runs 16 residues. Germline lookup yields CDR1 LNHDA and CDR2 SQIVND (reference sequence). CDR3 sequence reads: CASSSGLEGVSETQYF.

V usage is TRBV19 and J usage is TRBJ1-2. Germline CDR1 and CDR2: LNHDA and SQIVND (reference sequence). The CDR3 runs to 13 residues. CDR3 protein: CASRRVSNYGYTF.

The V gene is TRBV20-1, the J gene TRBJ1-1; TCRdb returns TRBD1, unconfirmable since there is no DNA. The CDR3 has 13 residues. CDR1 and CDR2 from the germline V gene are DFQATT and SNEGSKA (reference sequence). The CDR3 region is CSADRAMNTEAFF.

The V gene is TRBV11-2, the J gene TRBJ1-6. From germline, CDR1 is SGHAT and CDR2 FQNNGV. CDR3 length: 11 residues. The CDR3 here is CASSDPTSLHF. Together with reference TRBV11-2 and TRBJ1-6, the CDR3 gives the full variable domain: EAGVAQSPRYKIIEKRQSVAFWCNPISGHATLYWYQQILGQGPKLLIQFQNNGVVDDSQLPKDRFSAERLKGVDSTLKIQPAKLEDSAVYLCASSDPTSLHFGNGTRLTVT.

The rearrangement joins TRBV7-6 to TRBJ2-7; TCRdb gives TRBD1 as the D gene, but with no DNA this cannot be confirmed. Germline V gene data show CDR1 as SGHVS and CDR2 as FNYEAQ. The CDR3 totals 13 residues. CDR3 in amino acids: CASSYKGTYEQYF.

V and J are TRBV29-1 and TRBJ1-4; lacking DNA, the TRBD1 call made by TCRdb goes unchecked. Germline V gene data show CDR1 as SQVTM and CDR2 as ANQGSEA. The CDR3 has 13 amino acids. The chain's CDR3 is CSGQDNSNEKLFF. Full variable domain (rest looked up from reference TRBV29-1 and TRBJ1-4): SAVISQKPSRDICQRGTSLTIQCQVDSQVTMMFWYRQQPGQSLTLIATANQGSEATYESGFVIDKFPISRPNLTFSTLTVSNMSPEDSSIYLCSGQDNSNEKLFFGSGTQLSVL.

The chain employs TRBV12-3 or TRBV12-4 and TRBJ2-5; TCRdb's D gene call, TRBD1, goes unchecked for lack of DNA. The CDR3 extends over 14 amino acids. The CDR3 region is CASSFSARQETQYF.

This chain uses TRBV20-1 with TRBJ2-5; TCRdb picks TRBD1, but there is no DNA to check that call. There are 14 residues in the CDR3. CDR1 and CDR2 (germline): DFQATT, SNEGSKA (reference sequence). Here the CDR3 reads CSARDSDRRETQYF.

CDR3 amino acids: CASSQGGLGTEAFF. The chain has TRBV4-1 and TRBJ1-1. CDR1 is MGHRA and CDR2 is YSYEKL in the germline V gene. CDR3 length: 14 amino acids.

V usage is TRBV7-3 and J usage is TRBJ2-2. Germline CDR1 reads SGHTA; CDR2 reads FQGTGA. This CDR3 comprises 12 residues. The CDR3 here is CASSRVSGELFF. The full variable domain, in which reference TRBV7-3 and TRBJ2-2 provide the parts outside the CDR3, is GAGVSQTPSNKVTEKGKYVELRCDPISGHTALYWYRQSLGQGPEFLIYFQGTGAADDSGLPNDRFFAVRPEGSVSTLKIQRTERGDSAVYLCASSRVSGELFFGEGSRLTVL.

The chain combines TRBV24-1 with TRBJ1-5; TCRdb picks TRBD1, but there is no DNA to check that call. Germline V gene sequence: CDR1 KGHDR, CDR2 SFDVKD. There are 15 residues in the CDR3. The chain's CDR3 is CATSDPRQGSQPQHF.

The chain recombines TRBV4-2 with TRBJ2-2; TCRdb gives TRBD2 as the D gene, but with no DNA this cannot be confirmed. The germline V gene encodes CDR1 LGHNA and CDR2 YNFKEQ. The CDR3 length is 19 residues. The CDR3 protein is CASSQGLSRLAGDTGELFF.